What follows are 19 T cell receptor beta chains derived from one specimen sequenced in a study of T cell clusters in autoimmune cytopenias. TRB rearrangements were amplified by touch-down multiplex PCR with mixed TRB-A/B primers. TCRdb reprocessed the multiplex PCR reads and stores each CDR3 protein as one record, lacking DNA. This sample's clone table lists 6,500 to 9,000 distinct CDR3 sequences. Each sample's input was roughly 230 ng genomic DNA, 38,000 or so genome equivalents. These data were also reused for a study on T cell repertoires in aging, cancer and after chemotherapy.

Sequenced input: peripheral blood. These receptors originate from a human donor in good health.

The J gene is TRBJ2-5, the V gene TRBV5-4; TCRdb's D call of TRBD1 is untestable without DNA. This CDR3 is built from 15 residues. Germline V gene lookup returns CDR1 SGHNT and CDR2 YYREEE (reference sequence). Here the CDR3 reads CASSLLYGTEETQYF.

The chain links TRBV30 to TRBJ2-5; TCRdb designates TRBD2, a call that cannot be tested without DNA. The CDR3 is 15 amino acids. Germline loops: CDR1 GTSNPN, CDR2 SVGIG (reference sequence). The CDR3 sequence: CAWSEGSRSKETQYF.

This clonotype is deemed medium-sized by its frequency. V gene TRBV29-1 combines with J gene TRBJ2-1. There are 13 residues in the CDR3. Germline CDR1 is SQVTM and CDR2 is ANQGSEA. CDR3 in amino acids: CSSPGPRYNEQFF.

V is TRBV15 and J is TRBJ2-7. The germline V gene has CDR1 LNHNV and CDR2 YYDKDF (reference sequence). This CDR3 is 11 amino acids long. CDR3 amino acids: CATSRGYEQYF.

This sequence joins TRBV6-2 or TRBV6-3 and TRBJ2-3; absent DNA, TCRdb's TRBD1 call cannot be checked. The CDR3 has 17 amino acids. Germline V CDR1 and CDR2: MNHEY, SVGEGT. The CDR3 reads CASSYSLIRETTDTQYF.

This chain uses TRBV5-1 with TRBJ2-3; TCRdb indicates TRBD1, and absent DNA this call remains unverified. This CDR3 region has 15 residues. Per the germline V gene, CDR1 is SGHRS and CDR2 is YFSETQ. The CDR3 loop reads CASSLGQASTDTQYF.

This clonotype is called medium-sized based on its frequency. The genes are TRBV27 and TRBJ2-5; TCRdb calls TRBD1, which cannot be checked without DNA. The CDR3 spans 14 residues. Germline lookup yields CDR1 MNHEY and CDR2 SMNVEV (reference sequence). The CDR3 region is CASSLSGDPGTQYF.

This chain links TRBV5-1 with TRBJ2-1; absent DNA, TCRdb's TRBD1 call cannot be checked. The CDR3 extends over 16 amino acids. Germline values: CDR1 SGHRS, CDR2 YFSETQ. This chain's CDR3 is CASSSGQPNFYNEQFF.

By frequency, this clonotype is medium-sized. The rearrangement links TRBV7-2 to TRBJ2-2; TCRdb picks TRBD2, but there is no DNA to check that call. CDR3 length: 16 residues. Per germline, CDR1 SGHTA and CDR2 FQGNSA. The CDR3 spells CASSLSAGGTTGELFF.

The gene calls are TRBV20-1 and TRBJ1-6. CDR1 is DFQATT, CDR2 SNEGSKA, per germline (reference sequence). This CDR3 is 14 amino acids long. The CDR3 sequence is CSARELTDNSPLHF.

The CDR3 sequence is CASGVEFLRDEQYF. The chain employs TRBV6-1 and TRBJ2-7. CDR3 length: 14 residues. Germline values: CDR1 MNHNS, CDR2 SASEGT.

The V call is TRBV7-6, the J call TRBJ2-7. CDR3 size: 13 residues. From germline, CDR1 is SGHVS and CDR2 FNYEAQ. The CDR3 sequence is CASSLGGTYEQYF. The complete variable domain, with remaining parts taken from reference TRBV7-6 and TRBJ2-7, reads GAGVSQSPRYKVTKRGQDVALRCDPISGHVSLYWYRQALGQGPEFLTYFNYEAQQDKSGLPNDRFSAERPEGSISTLTIQRTEQRDSAMYRCASSLGGTYEQYFGPGTRLTVT.

The gene calls are TRBV18 and TRBJ2-5; without DNA, the TCRdb call of TRBD1 cannot be checked. This CDR3 is built from 16 residues. CDR1 is KGHSH, CDR2 LQKENI, per germline. CDR3 loop: CASSPEWDRLGETQYF. The full variable domain, rest sourced from reference TRBV18 and TRBJ2-5, is NAGVMQNPRHLVRRRGQEARLRCSPMKGHSHVYWYRQLPEEGLKFMVYLQKENIIDESGMPKERFSAEFPKEGPSILRIQQVVRGDSAAYFCASSPEWDRLGETQYFGPGTRLLVL.

V gene TRBV19 combines with J gene TRBJ2-1; lacking DNA, the TRBD2 call made by TCRdb goes unchecked. The CDR3 totals 18 residues. CDR1 is LNHDA and CDR2 is SQIVND in the germline V gene (reference sequence). CDR3: CASKPRGLAGGRDNEQFF.

The chain employs TRBV10-3 and TRBJ1-5; TCRdb's assignment of TRBD1 cannot be checked, as there is no DNA. This CDR3 is built from 15 residues. From germline, CDR1 is ENHRY and CDR2 SYGVKD. The CDR3 here is CAISDQGRGRASQHF.

The chain uses TRBV27 and TRBJ2-2; TCRdb indicates TRBD2, and absent DNA this call remains unverified. The CDR3 totals 14 residues. The germline V gene has CDR1 MNHEY and CDR2 SMNVEV (reference sequence). The CDR3 loop is CASKQTSGSGELFF.

The chain has TRBV20-1 and TRBJ2-6. The CDR3 spans 14 residues. Germline lookup yields CDR1 DFQATT and CDR2 SNEGSKA (reference sequence). This chain's CDR3 is CSAREGSGANVLTF.

By frequency, this clonotype registers medium-sized. This chain connects TRBV29-1 to TRBJ2-3; TCRdb indicates TRBD2, and absent DNA this call remains unverified. Per the germline V gene, CDR1 is SQVTM and CDR2 is ANQGSEA. CDR3 length equals 15 residues. The CDR3: CSVEEGAGGLDTQYF.

In terms of frequency, this clonotype is medium-sized (0.01 to 0.1%). The chain recombines TRBV6-5 with TRBJ2-7; TCRdb proposes TRBD1, but this gene call is untestable without DNA. The germline V gene has CDR1 MNHEY and CDR2 SVGAGI. This CDR3 is 14 amino acids long. The CDR3 spells CASSGQGNSYEQYF.